The rows below give T cell receptor beta chains drawn from one sample of a study of identical twins. MiXCR, run by TCRdb on the 5' RACE reads, gives a single entry per CDR3 protein. The repertoire holds roughly 700,000 distinct CDR3 sequences, with roughly 8% as singletons. Separately, the same data were catalogued under a study of yellow fever vaccine responses in identical twins.

Material for sequencing was PBMCs. The receptors derive from a woman between 18 and 29 years old in good health. Each CDR3 is given with its conserved first and last residue. D genes are given only for firm matches. Rows give clone size only sometimes, using once, few, many, or a class for an expanded clone.

d_call clone_size j_call v_call cdr3_aa cdr3_nt
TRBD1 many TRBJ2-7 TRBV29-1 CSVETGTGGYEQYF TGCAGCGTGGAAACCGGGACAGGGGGGTACGAGCAGTACTTC
. few TRBJ2-1 TRBV9 CASSVYGGVYNEQFF TGTGCCAGCAGCGTATACGGGGGCGTATACAATGAGCAGTTCTTC
TRBD2 few TRBJ2-7 TRBV20-1 CSSGMALAGVREQYF TGCAGTTCCGGAATGGCCCTAGCGGGAGTACGGGAGCAGTACTTC
. . TRBJ1-2 TRBV7-2 CASSFQWDTPYGYTF TGTGCCAGCAGCTTCCAGTGGGACACGCCCTATGGCTACACCTTC
. . TRBJ2-7 TRBV2 CASTWGGGDDEQYF TGTGCCAGCACCTGGGGAGGGGGCGACGACGAGCAGTACTTC
. many TRBJ2-2 TRBV5-6 CASSPRGASTGELFF TGTGCCAGCAGCCCTCGAGGCGCTTCCACCGGGGAGCTGTTTTTT
. . TRBJ2-1 TRBV4-2 CASSQDSVEGTLDEQFF TGTGCCAGCAGCCAAGATTCGGTAGAAGGGACCTTAGATGAGCAGTTCTTC
TRBD2 . TRBJ2-1 TRBV7-8 CASSPGLAGGAHEQFF TGTGCCAGCAGCCCCGGACTAGCGGGAGGGGCCCATGAGCAGTTCTTC
TRBD1 many TRBJ2-1 TRBV7-3 CASSPGTGIYDEQFF TGTGCCAGCAGCCCCGGGACAGGGATTTACGATGAGCAGTTCTTC
. many TRBJ1-1 TRBV5-1 CASSLAGQMNTEAFF TGCGCCAGCAGCTTGGCCGGGCAGATGAACACTGAAGCTTTCTTT
TRBD2 few TRBJ2-2 TRBV4-3 CASSQLGLAGENAAGELFF TGCGCCAGCAGCCAGTTGGGACTAGCGGGAGAGAATGCGGCCGGGGAGCTGTTTTTT
TRBD2 few TRBJ2-3 TRBV7-3 CASSLTLAGADTQYF TGTGCCAGCAGCTTAACGCTAGCGGGGGCAGATACGCAGTATTTT
TRBD2 few TRBJ2-1 TRBV12-3/TRBV12-4 CASRYTLAGGPYNEQFF TGTGCCAGCAGATATACCTTAGCGGGAGGGCCTTACAATGAGCAGTTCTTC
. . TRBJ2-7 TRBV15 CATSRAGQPSYEQYF TGTGCCACCAGCAGAGCCGGGCAGCCCTCCTACGAGCAGTACTTC
TRBD2 many TRBJ2-1 TRBV4-2 CASSPPTGGRSPYNEQFF TGTGCCAGCAGCCCGCCGACTGGCGGGAGGTCCCCCTACAATGAGCAGTTCTTC
. few TRBJ1-5 TRBV28 CASSDDTNTPSNQPQHF TGTGCCAGCAGCGACGACACAAATACACCGAGCAATCAGCCCCAGCATTTT
. many TRBJ1-1 TRBV10-3 CAITGEDTEAFF TGTGCCATCACCGGGGAGGACACTGAAGCTTTCTTT
. . TRBJ2-7 TRBV5-1 CASSLGFSYLSYEQYF TGCGCCAGCAGCTTGGGGTTTAGCTACCTCTCCTACGAGCAGTACTTC
TRBD2 many TRBJ2-3 TRBV27 CASSPGLAGTLPDTQYF TGTGCCAGCAGTCCCGGACTAGCGGGGACCCTCCCAGATACGCAGTATTTT
. . TRBJ2-1 TRBV27 CASSLLSAGDNEQFF TGTGCCAGCAGCCTCCTTTCAGCGGGTGACAATGAGCAGTTCTTC
. few TRBJ2-6 TRBV20-1 CSAETRIGANVLTF TGCAGTGCAGAGACGAGGATAGGGGCCAACGTCCTGACTTTC
TRBD1 few TRBJ2-1 TRBV6-2/TRBV6-3 CASSTLGQGPEQFF TGTGCCAGCAGTACCTTGGGACAGGGGCCTGAGCAGTTCTTC
. many TRBJ2-4 TRBV12-3/TRBV12-4 CASSPLGGAQNIQYF TGTGCCAGCAGTCCGTTAGGGGGGGCCCAAAACATTCAGTACTTC
. few TRBJ1-3 TRBV3-1 CASSPRDSNSGNTIYF TGTGCCAGCAGCCCTAGGGACTCAAACTCTGGAAACACCATATATTTT
TRBD2 few TRBJ2-3 TRBV20-1 CSGRTSGGRDTQYF TGCAGTGGTCGGACTAGCGGGGGGCGAGATACGCAGTATTTT
. few TRBJ2-2 TRBV12-3/TRBV12-4 CASRTGDSPTGELFF TGTGCCAGCAGGACGGGGGACAGCCCCACCGGGGAGCTGTTTTTT
. few TRBJ2-7 TRBV20-1 CSVPTVWENEQYF TGCAGTGTCCCGACGGTGTGGGAGAACGAGCAGTACTTC
. . TRBJ2-5 TRBV5-1 CASSLLTLTQETQYF TGCGCCAGCAGCTTGCTGACTCTAACCCAAGAGACCCAGTACTTC
TRBD2 few TRBJ2-5 TRBV10-3 CATGGKETQYF TGTGCCACCGGGGGGAAAGAGACCCAGTACTTC
. . TRBJ2-7 TRBV2 CASHTRGENTYEQNF TGTGCCAGCCACACCCGCGGGGAAAATACCTACGAGCAGAACTTC
. . TRBJ2-1 TRBV25-1 CASKVGGWGNEQFF TGTGCCAGCAAAGTCGGGGGCTGGGGGAATGAGCAGTTCTTC
TRBD1 . TRBJ1-1 TRBV29-1 CSVLDRGFAFF TGCAGCGTGTTGGACAGGGGCTTCGCTTTCTTT
TRBD2 few TRBJ2-3 TRBV7-6 CASSLLRGTSATDTQYF TGTGCCAGCAGCCTCCTCAGAGGGACTAGTGCCACAGATACGCAGTATTTT
TRBD1 many TRBJ1-4 TRBV29-1 CSVEVAGGNEKLFF TGCAGCGTTGAAGTTGCAGGGGGGAATGAAAAACTGTTTTTT
TRBD1 few TRBJ1-2 TRBV29-1 CSARLQGEKVGYTF TGCAGCGCACGATTACAGGGGGAAAAAGTCGGCTACACCTTC
. . TRBJ2-1 TRBV20-1 CSARSGTYRDEQFF TGCAGTGCTAGATCCGGGACCTATCGCGATGAGCAGTTCTTC
. . TRBJ2-7 TRBV19 CASSSTGIEQYF TGTGCCAGTAGCTCGACAGGAATCGAGCAGTACTTC
. many TRBJ1-1 TRBV25-1 CASSGILGAEAFF TGTGCCAGCAGTGGAATATTGGGCGCTGAAGCTTTCTTT
TRBD2 many TRBJ2-3 TRBV29-1 CSVVGSSGSWDTQYF TGCAGCGTTGTAGGCTCTAGCGGGAGCTGGGATACGCAGTATTTT